A single sample is the source of the 18 T cell receptor beta chains below, sequenced in a study of PD-1 blockade in classical Hodgkin lymphoma. Produced via immunoSEQ multiplex PCR; TCRdb's table is partial and in-frame only. This sample has tens of thousands of clones, with more than 65% found just once. Regarding time point: cycle 4 day 1 (C4D1), after 5 to 7 weeks of nivolumab. Relapse after autologous stem cell transplantation occurred in every patient, and brentuximab vedotin exposure varied. Sequenced here: peripheral blood mononuclear cells (PBMCs), sampled before the fourth cycle of nivolumab. Source of these receptors: a human donor with classical Hodgkin lymphoma.

The chain uses TRBV28 and TRBJ1-2, with TRBD1 matching 7 bases. The junction had 8 bases not matched to a gene; V was cut back by 2 bases and J by 8 bases. The CDR3 has 14 amino acids. Germline V CDR1 and CDR2: MDHEN, SYDVKM. CDR3: CASSLTTGRWGYTF. The CDR3 nucleotides are TGTGCCAGCAGTTTAACGACAGGGAGATGGGGCTACACCTTC.

This chain links TRBV19 with TRBJ1-3; D gene uncertain. The CDR3 covers 14 residues. V was shortened by 6 bases and J by 7 bases, with 16 bases between the two germline ends. Germline CDR1 is LNHDA and CDR2 is SQIVND (reference sequence). CDR3 protein: CASSGGLHQNTIYF. The DNA of the CDR3 is TGTGCCAGTAGCGGCGGCTTACACCAGAACACCATATATTTT.

The chain has TRBV19 and TRBJ2-6; 9 positions match TRBD2. The ends lost 4 bases at V and 2 bases at J; junction bases unmatched: 18. The V gene's germline CDR1 is LNHDA and CDR2 SQIVND (reference sequence). This CDR3 spans 21 amino acids. The CDR3 bases are TGTGCCAGTAGTACGGACCCCAATTCCGCGGGGGGGACCACTGGGGCCAACGTCCTGACTTTC. This encodes CASSTDPNSAGGTTGANVLTF.

This rearrangement joins TRBV27 to TRBJ1-2; tentative D call: TRBD1 (6 bases). The CDR3 is made up of 13 amino acids. CDR1 and CDR2 from the germline V gene are MNHEY and SMNVEV (reference sequence). The V gene lost 2 bases and the J gene lost 8 bases, with 12 bases spanning the gap. CDR3 DNA: TGTGCCAGCAGTTTAGCAACAGGGAACGGCTACACCTTC. Its protein is CASSLATGNGYTF.

This clone has only a few counts. This chain uses TRBV7-2 with TRBJ2-1; D is undetermined. CDR1 and CDR2 from the germline V gene are SGHTA and FQGNSA. V was clipped by 6 bases and J by 0 bases, with 18 bases between them. This CDR3 has 17 amino acids. DNA for the CDR3: TGTGCCAGCAGAAACCCGCTGGAGCCCTCCTCCTACAATGAGCAGTTCTTC. It translates to CASRNPLEPSSYNEQFF.

This clone was found once. The V call is TRBV28, the J call TRBJ1-5, with D unclear. The germline gives CDR1 MDHEN, CDR2 SYDVKM. V was pared by 7 bases and J by 7 bases, with 14 bases between. CDR3 length: 13 residues. The CDR3 loop is CASNIRGGQPQHF. In DNA form, the CDR3 reads TGTGCCAGCAATATAAGAGGCGGACAGCCCCAGCATTTT.

The gene calls are TRBV5-4 and TRBJ1-5, with D hard to call. V was cut by 6 bases and J by 1 base, with 20 bases left in between. This CDR3 is 17 amino acids long. Germline CDR1 SGHNT, CDR2 YYREEE (reference sequence). CDR3 sequence reads: CASNMDRVNRSNQPQHF. The CDR3 nucleotides are TGTGCCAGCAATATGGACCGAGTAAATCGGAGCAATCAGCCCCAGCATTTT.

The chain joins TRBV7-2 to TRBJ1-4; 9 bases fit TRBD1. The CDR3 is 16 amino acids. CDR1 and CDR2 from the germline V gene are SGHTA and FQGNSA. V dropped 5 bases and J dropped 1; count of bases not matched to a gene: 5. This CDR3 is CASSQRQGGTNEKLFF. DNA for the CDR3: TGTGCCAGCAGCCAACGACAGGGGGGAACTAATGAAAAACTGTTTTTT.

J is TRBJ1-3 and V is TRBV13; TRBD1 matches 7 bases. Germline trimming cut 5 bases from V and 7 bases from J; bases unmatched to any gene: 11. The CDR3 spans 15 residues. CDR1 is PRHDT and CDR2 is FYEKMQ in the germline V gene (reference sequence). The CDR3 DNA reads TGTGCCAGCAGCCGCCAGACAGGGAGGGGGAACACCATATATTTT. Its protein is CASSRQTGRGNTIYF.

This clone appeared once. The chain joins TRBV7-6 to TRBJ1-2; D is ambiguous. The CDR3 is made up of 13 amino acids. V lost 5 bases and J lost 4, with 11 bases in between. From germline, CDR1 is SGHVS and CDR2 FNYEAQ. The CDR3 is CASSNRDSYGYTF. The CDR3 region has the DNA TGTGCCAGCAGCAACCGGGATAGCTATGGCTACACCTTC.

The rearrangement joins TRBV7-9 to TRBJ2-7; 7 bases are shared with TRBD2. Germline V CDR1 and CDR2: SEHNR, FQNEAQ (reference sequence). Trimming removed 7 bases from V and 0 bases from J; junction bases left unmatched: 18. The CDR3 runs 18 residues. Written as DNA, the CDR3 is TGTGCCAGCACAAAAAGAGGTACTAGCGTCGGATTCTCCTACGAGCAGTACTTC. Amino acids: CASTKRGTSVGFSYEQYF.

This chain uses TRBV5-4 with TRBJ1-1, with a tentative D call TRBD1 (6 bases). The germline V gene has CDR1 SGHNT and CDR2 YYREEE (reference sequence). V was cut by 3 bases and J by 6 bases, with 15 bases left in between. The CDR3 runs to 14 residues. CDR3 protein: CASSSDSTDAEAFF. Written as DNA, the CDR3 is TGTGCCAGCAGCTCGGACAGCACCGACGCTGAAGCTTTCTTT.

The V and J genes are TRBV7-6 and TRBJ1-1; tentatively, D is TRBD1 (6 bases). The CDR3 is made up of 14 amino acids. V lost 4 bases to trimming and J lost 6 bases, with 15 bases between them. Per germline, CDR1 SGHVS and CDR2 FNYEAQ. This CDR3 reads CASSSVGGAAEAFF. DNA for the CDR3: TGTGCCAGCAGCTCCGTAGGGGGGGCGGCTGAAGCTTTCTTT.

This clone was recorded only once. The chain is built from TRBV18 and TRBJ2-1; D not certain. The germline CDR1 and CDR2 sequences are KGHSH and LQKENI. Trimming stripped 3 bases from V and 8 bases from J, with 14 bases between. The CDR3 loop spans 14 amino acids. The CDR3 sequence: CASSPLGGNYEQFF. The DNA for the CDR3 is TGTGCCAGCTCACCCTTGGGCGGTAACTATGAGCAGTTCTTC.

This clone turned up a few times. This rearrangement joins TRBV5-5 to TRBJ2-2, with no clear D. The V gene's germline CDR1 is SGHKS and CDR2 YYEKEE (reference sequence). There are 13 residues in the CDR3. V dropped 0 bases and J dropped 0 bases, with 0 bases sitting between them. CDR3 in amino acids: CASSLANTGELFF. CDR3 nucleotide sequence: TGTGCCAGCAGCTTGGCGAACACCGGGGAGCTGTTTTTT. Drawing the rest from reference TRBV5-5 and TRBJ2-2, the complete variable domain is DAGVTQSPTHLIKTRGQQVTLRCSPISGHKSVSWYQQVLGQGPQFIFQYYEKEERGRGNFPDRFSARQFPNYSSELNVNALLLGDSALYLCASSLANTGELFFGEGSRLTVL.

The rearrangement links TRBV19 to TRBJ1-5; TRBD1 is a possible D gene (5 bases). This CDR3 has 13 amino acids. Germline CDR1 and CDR2: LNHDA and SQIVND (reference sequence). The V gene lost 6 bases and the J gene lost 4 bases, with 10 bases spanning the gap. The CDR3 DNA reads as TGTGCCAGTAGCACGGGGGGAAATCAGCCCCAGCATTTT. Translated: CASSTGGNQPQHF.

The chain joins TRBV2 to TRBJ2-7; D might be TRBD1 or TRBD2, each matching 7 bases. Trimming took 6 bases from V and 2 from J, leaving 20 bases between them. CDR3 length: 16 amino acids. The V gene's germline CDR1 is SNHLY and CDR2 FYNNEI. As DNA, the CDR3 is TGTGCCAGCAGCCTCAGGGGGTTGGGGGGGCCCTACGAGCAGTACTTC. It specifies CASSLRGLGGPYEQYF.

This chain links TRBV4-2 with TRBJ1-2; TRBD1 aligns across 8 bases. The length of the CDR3 is 16 residues. Germline V gives CDR1 LGHNA, CDR2 YNFKEQ. V dropped 5 bases and J dropped 1; count of bases not matched to a gene: 9. CDR3 sequence: CASSLFARGLNYGYTF. The CDR3 bases are TGTGCCAGCAGCTTATTTGCCAGGGGGCTTAACTATGGCTACACCTTC.